This entry is about one T cell receptor (beta chain). The data are from a study of blood T cell repertoires in COVID-19. Germline assignment: CDR1 SGHVS and CDR2 FNYEAQ. The CDR3 runs 16 residues. V lost 0 bases and J lost 2, with 11 bases in between. Sequenced by immunoSEQ multiplex PCR; TCRdb stores in-frame clones only, minus some. The data hold about 240,000 clones, with more than 70% observed a single time. The V call is TRBV7-6, the J call TRBJ1-3, with D maybe TRBD1 (6 bases). The sequence was collected from an elderly man with acute or convalescent COVID-19. The sequencing sample was made of peripheral blood. The CDR3 sequence: CASSLAGRGPGNTIYF. The CDR3 DNA reads as TGTGCCAGCAGCTTAGCTGGCAGGGGCCCTGGAAACACCATATATTTT.